Listed below are T cell receptor beta chains from one sample, sequenced in a study of a mutant IDH1 vaccine in newly diagnosed glioma. The antigens these receptors bind are not known. Sequenced by immunoSEQ multiplex PCR; TCRdb stores in-frame clones only, minus some. Altogether some 48,000 clones are present, around four fifths being singletons, with the ten largest covering roughly 1.8%. Sequenced material: PBMCs, taken from a glioma patient whose treatment included an IDH1 peptide vaccine. These receptors originate from a woman aged 40 to 55 with glioma. Each CDR3 is given with its conserved first and last residue. D genes are given only for firm matches. The size entry is marked missing in some rows and otherwise reads once, few, many or a size class.

J gene | clone size | D gene | V gene | CDR3 DNA | CDR3 protein
TRBJ1-2 | - | - | TRBV12-5 | TGTGCTAGTTCTTTTGGGGGCGGCTATGGCTACACCTTC | CASSFGGGYGYTF
TRBJ1-4 | - | - | TRBV5-4 | TGTGCCAGCAGCTCCGGACGGATTAATGAAAAACTGTTTTTT | CASSSGRINEKLFF
TRBJ2-6 | - | - | TRBV18 | TGTGCCAGCTCACCAATAGTCGTTGCCGGGATTCGGGGCTCTGGGGCCAACGTCCTGACTTTC | CASSPIVVAGIRGSGANVLTF
TRBJ2-1 | - | TRBD2 | TRBV10-2 | TGCGCCAGCAGGGATCCGGGACTAGCGGGGGGATCCTACAATGAGCAGTTCTTC | CASRDPGLAGGSYNEQFF
TRBJ2-2 | - | - | TRBV5-1 | TGCGCCAGCAGTACGACAGGGAACACCGGGGAGCTGTTTTTT | CASSTTGNTGELFF
TRBJ2-4 | - | - | TRBV27 | TGTGCCAGCAGATCGGGACCTCCCCTCAAAAACATTCAGTACTTC | CASRSGPPLKNIQYF
TRBJ1-5 | - | TRBD1 | TRBV9 | TGTGCCAGCAGCATTACAGGGGAGGAGAATCAGCCCCAGCATTTT | CASSITGEENQPQHF
TRBJ1-6 | - | - | TRBV2 | TGTGCCAGCAGAGCCGGGACGGAGTTCTCCTCCCTCCACTTT | CASRAGTEFSSLHF
TRBJ2-3 | - | - | TRBV30 | TGTGCCTGGAGTGTGGAGGGACGGGGGAATACGCAGTATTTT | CAWSVEGRGNTQYF
TRBJ2-7 | - | TRBD1 | TRBV5-1 | TGCGCCAGCAGCTTTGAACAGGGGCGAAACGAGCAGTACTTC | CASSFEQGRNEQYF
TRBJ2-7 | - | - | TRBV21-1 | TGTGCCAGCAGCCTATCCAGGGAGCGGGGGTGCTGGGACGAGCAGTACTTC | CASSLSRERGCWDEQYF
TRBJ2-5 | - | - | TRBV10-2 | TGCGCCAGCAGTGAATTACAGGGCTGGGAGACCCAGTACTTC | CASSELQGWETQYF
TRBJ2-3 | once | - | TRBV5-8 | TGTGCCAGCAGCCAAAACACAGGACTCAGCACAGATACGCAGTATTTT | CASSQNTGLSTDTQYF
TRBJ1-1 | once | - | TRBV10-1 | TGCGCCAGCAGTGATGGAGGGACTGAAGCTTTCTTT | CASSDGGTEAFF
TRBJ1-4 | few | - | TRBV27 | TGTGCCAGCAGTTTAGGCTGGGCCGATGAAAAACTGTTTTTT | CASSLGWADEKLFF
TRBJ2-1 | - | - | TRBV27 | TGTGCCAGCATGGGAAGCTACAATGAGCAGTTCTTC | CASMGSYNEQFF
TRBJ1-2 | - | - | TRBV6-5 | TGTGCCAGCAGTTCGGACAGCGGGTGGTATGGCTACACCTTC | CASSSDSGWYGYTF
TRBJ1-1 | few | TRBD1 | TRBV19 | TGTGCCAGTAGTAGGGACAGCGCCCAGAGGTCTGAAGCTTTCTTT | CASSRDSAQRSEAFF
TRBJ2-3 | - | TRBD1 | TRBV7-7 | TGTGCTAGCAGCTTAGCTCAGGGGGCAGGAGATACGCAGTATTTT | CASSLAQGAGDTQYF
TRBJ1-1 | - | - | TRBV7-2 | TGTGCCAGCAGCTTAGACAATAGGGGGACTGAAGCTTTCTTT | CASSLDNRGTEAFF
TRBJ2-3 | - | - | TRBV2 | TGTGCCAGCAGACGGGACAATGTGGATACGCAGTATTTT | CASRRDNVDTQYF
TRBJ1-5 | - | - | TRBV27 | TGTGCCAGCAGTTTATGGGGAATTGGAAATCAGCCCCAGCATTTT | CASSLWGIGNQPQHF
TRBJ2-3 | - | TRBD2 | TRBV7-9 | TGTGCCAGCAGTCTAGGACTAGCGGACACAGATACGCAGTATTTT | CASSLGLADTDTQYF
TRBJ1-3 | - | - | TRBV6-6 | TGTGCCAGCAGTCGACCCAGTGGGGAGGCTGGAAACACCATATATTTT | CASSRPSGEAGNTIYF
TRBJ2-3 | - | - | TRBV19 | TGTGCCAGTAGTGTGGGCCAAGATACGCAGTATTTT | CASSVGQDTQYF
TRBJ2-3 | - | - | TRBV7-6 | TGTGCCAGCAGCTTAATCGGGGGTAGGGTATCAGATACGCAGTATTTT | CASSLIGGRVSDTQYF
TRBJ2-3 | - | - | TRBV5-1 | TGCGCCAGCAGCCAAGGGGCCCCTAGCACAGATACGCAGTATTTT | CASSQGAPSTDTQYF
TRBJ2-2 | - | TRBD2 | TRBV6-5 | TGTGCCAGCAGTTACCAGCGGGGCACCGGGGAGCTGTTTTTT | CASSYQRGTGELFF
TRBJ1-1 | - | - | TRBV5-1 | TGCGCCAGCAGCCCCCTAGTGGAAAACACTGAAGCTTTCTTT | CASSPLVENTEAFF